The 22 T cell receptor beta chains listed next were all sequenced from one sample in a study of blood T cell repertoires in COVID-19. Assay: immunoSEQ multiplex PCR; the TCRdb copy retains only in-frame clones and omits some. The sample shows some 91,000 clones, less than 90% of them seen only once. The sequencing input was peripheral blood. The receptors derive from a human donor in a cohort sampled during active COVID-19.

This sequence joins TRBV6-6 and TRBJ1-2; tentative D call: TRBD1 (5 bases). V lost 4 bases and J lost 4, with 19 bases in between. CDR3 length: 16 residues. Germline assignment: CDR1 MNHNY and CDR2 SVGAGI (reference sequence). CDR3 loop: CASSSLDSPSGYGYTF. In nucleotides, the CDR3 is TGTGCCAGCAGTTCGTTAGACAGCCCTAGTGGCTATGGCTACACCTTC.

The chain has TRBV9 and TRBJ1-4, with a possible D match to TRBD1 (5 bases). V gave up 0 bases and J gave up 8 bases, with 14 bases separating them. The CDR3 contains 15 residues. CDR1 and CDR2 (germline): SGDLS, YYNGEE. The CDR3 protein is CASSVGGTPSEKLFF. The CDR3 DNA is TGTGCCAGCAGCGTAGGGGGGACTCCGTCCGAAAAACTGTTTTTT.

The rearrangement links TRBV19 to TRBJ1-5, with 9 bases matching TRBD1. Germline values: CDR1 LNHDA, CDR2 SQIVND (reference sequence). V lost 7 bases and J lost 6; bases outside the gene matches: 13. CDR3 size: 16 residues. Here the CDR3 DNA reads TGTGCCAGTACCCCCCACGGACAGGGGAGAGTTCAGCCCCAGCATTTT. Translated, it gives CASTPHGQGRVQPQHF.

This chain connects TRBV5-1 to TRBJ1-5, with 7 bases that match TRBD1. CDR3 length: 15 amino acids. Germline V gives CDR1 SGHRS, CDR2 YFSETQ. V shed 0 bases and J 4 bases; nucleotides not matched to a gene: 4. CDR3 amino acids: CASSLGQGPNQPQHF. CDR3 DNA: TGCGCCAGCAGCTTGGGACAGGGACCAAATCAGCCCCAGCATTTT. The whole variable domain, filled in from reference TRBV5-1 and TRBJ1-5, reads KAGVTQTPRYLIKTRGQQVTLSCSPISGHRSVSWYQQTPGQGLQFLFEYFSETQRNKGNFPGRFSGRQFSNSRSEMNVSTLELGDSALYLCASSLGQGPNQPQHFGDGTRLSIL.

There are a few counts of this clone. The chain couples TRBV6-6 to TRBJ1-6; 7 positions agree with TRBD1. CDR1 is MNHNY, CDR2 SVGAGI, per germline (reference sequence). Germline trimming cut 6 bases from V and 7 bases from J; bases unmatched to any gene: 6. This CDR3 contains 14 residues. The chain's CDR3 is CASSFGQENSPLHF. CDR3 nucleotide sequence: TGTGCCAGCAGCTTCGGACAGGAGAATTCACCCCTCCACTTT.

The CDR3, as DNA: TGTGCCACCAGTGATACCCCAGGGGCCGGCGATGAAAAACTGTTTTTT. Protein sequence: CATSDTPGAGDEKLFF. The chain combines TRBV24-1 with TRBJ1-4; perhaps TRBD1 as D (6 bases). V lost 3 bases to trimming and J lost 6 bases, with 16 bases between them. Germline CDR1 KGHDR, CDR2 SFDVKD. The CDR3 contains 16 residues.

The rearrangement links TRBV6-5 to TRBJ1-2; D may be TRBD1 (6 bases). Looked up from germline, CDR1 is MNHEY and CDR2 is SVGAGI. The CDR3 covers 15 residues. V was shortened by 5 bases and J by 5 bases, with 18 bases between the two germline ends. The CDR3 sequence is CASSRSIGGPYGYTF. The CDR3 DNA reads as TGTGCCAGCAGTAGAAGCATCGGGGGGCCGTATGGCTACACCTTC.

This clone was counted a few times. The rearrangement joins TRBV13 to TRBJ2-5, with D possibly TRBD1 on 5 matching bases. The CDR3 has 14 residues. Germline loops: CDR1 PRHDT, CDR2 FYEKMQ (reference sequence). Trimming took off 9 bases at V and 4 bases at J, with 18 bases between the two ends. The CDR3 coding sequence is TGTGCCAGTCGCTCCAGGGTATCAGCAGAGACCCAGTACTTC. The encoded protein is CASRSRVSAETQYF.

The rearrangement joins TRBV6-5 to TRBJ2-1; 9 bases match TRBD1. Germline V CDR1 and CDR2: MNHEY, SVGAGI. This CDR3 spans 15 amino acids. V was clipped by 8 bases and J by 10 bases; unmatched bases: 15. This chain's CDR3 is CASDSGTGNRGEQFF. The CDR3 DNA sequence: TGTGCCAGCGATTCCGGGACAGGGAACCGCGGGGAGCAGTTCTTC.

The chain uses TRBV5-6 and TRBJ2-3; 8 bases fit TRBD1. Germline V lookup: CDR1 SGHDT, CDR2 YYEEEE. The CDR3 contains 17 residues. V trimming: 7 bases; J trimming: 0 bases; junction bases outside the gene matches: 13. The CDR3 coding sequence is TGTGCCAGCTCCCGTGGGGTACGACAGGGGAGCACAGATACGCAGTATTTT. It codes for CASSRGVRQGSTDTQYF.

The chain employs TRBV6-2 or TRBV6-3 and TRBJ1-5; D may be TRBD1 (6 bases). Per germline, CDR1 MNHEY and CDR2 SVGEGT. There are 16 residues in the CDR3. The V end lost 6 bases, the J end lost 3 bases, and 18 bases lay between the germline ends. CDR3 protein: CASSLDLDRFNQPQHF. CDR3 coding DNA: TGTGCCAGCAGCCTGGACTTGGACAGATTCAATCAGCCCCAGCATTTT.

This clone occurred a few times. The V gene is TRBV7-3, the J gene TRBJ2-1, with a tentative D call TRBD2 (5 bases). In germline, CDR1 is SGHTA, CDR2 FQGTGA. V dropped 6 bases and J dropped 4 bases, with 19 bases sitting between them. The CDR3 spans 16 residues. The CDR3, as DNA: TGTGCCAGCAGTAGGCAAGTGGGAGCTTTTTACAATGAGCAGTTCTTC. It encodes CASSRQVGAFYNEQFF.

The chain combines TRBV18 with TRBJ1-6; 7 bases are a match to TRBD1. Unmatched junction bases numbered 5, after V lost 6 bases and J lost 0 bases. The CDR3 length is 16 residues. Germline V gives CDR1 KGHSH, CDR2 LQKENI. CDR3 DNA: TGTGCCAGCTCCCGGGACAGCAGCTCCTATAATTCACCCCTCCACTTT. Translation gives CASSRDSSSYNSPLHF. The full variable domain, completed using reference TRBV18 and TRBJ1-6, is NAGVMQNPRHLVRRRGQEARLRCSPMKGHSHVYWYRQLPEEGLKFMVYLQKENIIDESGMPKERFSAEFPKEGPSILRIQQVVRGDSAAYFCASSRDSSSYNSPLHFGNGTRLTVT.

This clone was recorded only once. The J gene is TRBJ1-6, the V gene TRBV27; weak D call: TRBD1 (6 bases). The CDR3 totals 14 residues. The germline V gene encodes CDR1 MNHEY and CDR2 SMNVEV (reference sequence). V was pared by 3 bases and J by 13 bases, with 16 bases between. The CDR3 loop reads CASSFSRDTSPLHF. As DNA, the CDR3 is TGTGCCAGCAGTTTTTCCCGGGACACCTCTCCCCTCCACTTT.

The CDR3 is CASSVGQERGEQYF. Written as DNA, the CDR3 is TGCGCCAGCAGCGTCGGACAGGAGAGAGGCGAGCAGTACTTC. J is TRBJ2-7 and V is TRBV5-1; 7 bases line up with TRBD1. The CDR3 sequence is 14 residues long. Germline V CDR1 and CDR2: SGHRS, YFSETQ. The V gene end was trimmed by 4 bases and the J gene end by 6 bases; junction bases not matched to a gene: 10.

The rearrangement uses TRBV5-4 and TRBJ2-7, with D possibly being TRBD2 (6 bases). The V end was cut by 4 bases, the J end by 5 bases, with 13 bases between. This CDR3 contains 13 residues. CDR1 and CDR2 (germline): SGHNT, YYREEE (reference sequence). This CDR3 is CASSLRDFDEQYF. CDR3 in DNA: TGTGCCAGCAGCCTCCGGGACTTTGACGAGCAGTACTTC.

The genes are TRBV3-1 (or the pseudogene TRBV3-2) and TRBJ2-5, with a tentative D call TRBD1 (6 bases). Trimming removed 2 bases at V and 1 base at J, with 11 bases between. The germline gives CDR1 LGHDT, CDR2 YNNKEL (reference sequence). CDR3 length equals 15 residues. For the CDR3, the DNA is TGTGCCAGCAGCCAATCCAGGGGTCCCCAAGAGACCCAGTACTTC. Amino acid sequence: CASSQSRGPQETQYF.

V gene TRBV18 combines with J gene TRBJ1-1, with D hard to call. The CDR3 has 12 amino acids. V gave up 4 bases and J gave up 0 bases, with 3 bases separating them. The germline gives CDR1 KGHSH, CDR2 LQKENI. CDR3 sequence reads: CASSLLNTEAFF. DNA of the CDR3: TGTGCCAGCTCACTCTTGAACACTGAAGCTTTCTTT.

This chain links TRBV29-1 with TRBJ2-1, with D possibly being TRBD1 (5 bases). CDR3 length equals 14 residues. The germline gives CDR1 SQVTM, CDR2 ANQGSEA. V lost 6 bases and J 0 bases, leaving 12 bases between the germline ends. The CDR3 spells CSVDLDSSYNEQFF. CDR3 DNA sequence: TGCAGCGTCGATCTCGACAGCTCCTACAATGAGCAGTTCTTC.

DNA for the CDR3: TGTGCCAGTACAGGAAGGTCCTACAATGAGCAGTTCTTC. Translating gives CASTGRSYNEQFF. J is TRBJ2-1 and V is TRBV7-8; weak D call: TRBD1 (5 bases). The CDR3 has 13 residues. V gave up 9 bases and J gave up 1 base, with 10 bases separating them. Germline loops: CDR1 SGHVS, CDR2 FQNEAQ.

This clone showed up just a few times. The gene calls are TRBV5-1 and TRBJ1-5; TRBD1 agrees at 8 bases. CDR3 length: 17 residues. Losses at the gene ends were 4 bases for V and 4 bases for J; bases not matched to a gene: 13. Germline CDR1 reads SGHRS; CDR2 reads YFSETQ. The chain's CDR3 is CASSPSPVRQGNQPQHF. CDR3 DNA: TGCGCCAGCAGCCCGTCCCCCGTTCGACAGGGGAATCAGCCCCAGCATTTT.

This rearrangement joins TRBV3-1 (or the pseudogene TRBV3-2) to TRBJ2-7, with D possibly TRBD2 on 6 matching bases. CDR1 is LGHDT and CDR2 is YNNKEL in the germline V gene (reference sequence). The CDR3 covers 14 residues. The V end lost 0 bases, the J end lost 3 bases, and 9 bases lay between the germline ends. The chain's CDR3 is CASSQDLGGYEQYF. CDR3 DNA sequence: TGTGCCAGCAGCCAAGATCTGGGGGGCTACGAGCAGTACTTC.